Each of the 26 T cell receptor beta chains below was sequenced from the same sample in a study of vaccination and CD4 T cells after COVID-19. Which antigens these TCRs recognize remains unknown. The treatment: roughly 10-day PBMC culture with coronavirus spike peptide pools or control peptides (ViraFEST assay). The study sequenced cultured CD4+ T cell DNA using the Oncomine TCR Beta short-read assay. TCRdb re-derived calls from the PCR reads in MiXCR, one entry per CDR3 protein. The sample consists of about 14,000 distinct CDR3 sequences, around 58% of them appearing once. The sequenced sample consisted of CD4+ T cells from blood, cultured in vitro. The receptors stem from a human donor who had recovered from COVID-19.

The rearrangement links TRBV7-2 to TRBJ1-5; D unresolved. V shed 2 bases and J shed 9 bases, with 20 bases lying between them. The CDR3 is 16 amino acids. CDR1 and CDR2 from the germline V gene are SGHTA and FQGNSA. This chain's CDR3 is CASSLRSGSGSAPQHF. The CDR3 bases are TGTGCCAGCAGCTTAAGGTCCGGATCGGGGTCGGCGCCCCAGCATTTT.

This sequence joins TRBV6-1 and TRBJ2-5; 10 bases line up with TRBD1. J gave up 6 bases and V 6 bases, and 10 bases lay outside the gene matches. Germline CDR1 reads MNHNS; CDR2 reads SASEGT. This CDR3 spans 15 amino acids. The CDR3 region is CASRAGTGVRKTQYF. The CDR3 DNA reads as TGTGCCAGCAGGGCCGGGACAGGGGTGCGAAAGACCCAGTACTTC.

The chain is built from TRBV9 and TRBJ2-2; D perhaps matches TRBD2 (6 bases). Trimming stripped 4 bases from V and 4 bases from J, with 11 bases between. CDR1 and CDR2 from the germline V gene are SGDLS and YYNGEE. This CDR3 is 14 amino acids long. The CDR3 here is CASSSSTSTGELFF. Written as DNA, the CDR3 is TGTGCCAGCAGCTCATCGACTAGCACCGGGGAGCTGTTTTTT.

CDR3 loop: CASSLSRLTGTGVYNEQFF. The CDR3 DNA reads as TGTGCCAGCAGCTTGAGTAGATTAACCGGGACAGGGGTTTACAATGAGCAGTTCTTC. V and J are TRBV7-9 and TRBJ2-1; 10 bases are a match to TRBD1. This CDR3 comprises 19 residues. Germline CDR1 reads SEHNR; CDR2 reads FQNEAQ (reference sequence). V shed 3 bases and J 4 bases; nucleotides not matched to a gene: 15.

The chain combines TRBV11-3 with TRBJ2-1; D unresolved. This CDR3 is 15 amino acids long. Looked up from germline, CDR1 is SGHNT and CDR2 is YENEEA. Trimming took off 4 bases at V and 2 bases at J, with 12 bases between the two ends. In DNA, the CDR3 is TGTGCCAGCAGCTCATCCCCTGGGACCTACAATGAGCAGTTCTTC. It encodes CASSSSPGTYNEQFF. Using reference TRBV11-3 and TRBJ2-1 for the parts outside the CDR3, the full variable domain is EAGVVQSPRYKIIEKKQPVAFWCNPISGHNTLYWYLQNLGQGPELLIRYENEEAVDDSQLPKDRFSAERLKGVDSTLKIQPAELGDSAVYLCASSSSPGTYNEQFFGPGTRLTVL.

The chain joins TRBV6-1 to TRBJ2-7, with D possibly TRBD1 on 6 matching bases. V lost 6 bases to trimming and J lost 0 bases, with 21 bases between them. In germline, CDR1 is MNHNS, CDR2 SASEGT. CDR3 length equals 17 residues. This CDR3 is CASSEKGGRVSSYEQYF. The CDR3 nucleotides read TGTGCCAGCAGCGAAAAAGGGGGTCGGGTAAGCTCCTACGAGCAGTACTTC.

The chain has TRBV4-3 and TRBJ1-5; weak D call: TRBD1 (5 bases). CDR1 and CDR2 from the germline V gene are LGHNA and YSLEER. V dropped 0 bases and J dropped 5 bases, with 14 bases sitting between them. The CDR3 is 16 residues long. In DNA, the CDR3 is TGCGCCAGCAGCCAAGATAAGGCAGGGCACGATCAGCCCCAGCATTTT. It specifies CASSQDKAGHDQPQHF.

This clonotype is classed as medium-sized. This chain uses TRBV27 with TRBJ1-5, with 9 nucleotides matching TRBD1. Germline CDR1 is MNHEY and CDR2 is SMNVEV (reference sequence). Unmatched junction bases numbered 4, after V lost 6 bases and J lost 4 bases. The CDR3 contains 14 residues. CDR3 in DNA: TGTGCCAGCAGCATTGACAGGGGGAATCAGCCCCAGCATTTT. It translates to CASSIDRGNQPQHF.

The gene calls are TRBV27 and TRBJ2-2; no definite D call. The CDR3 has 12 residues. Germline V CDR1 and CDR2: MNHEY, SMNVEV (reference sequence). The V end lost 3 bases, the J end lost 4 bases, and 3 bases lay between the germline ends. CDR3 region: CASSFITGELFF. CDR3 in DNA: TGTGCCAGCAGTTTTATCACCGGGGAGCTGTTTTTT.

The chain links TRBV20-1 to TRBJ2-7; TRBD2 aligns across 11 bases. With 0 bases clipped from V and 3 bases from J, the junction kept 7 bases outside the gene matches. CDR3 length: 16 residues. CDR1 and CDR2 (germline): DFQATT, SNEGSKA (reference sequence). This CDR3 reads CSARDLRGTSGYEQYF. Written as DNA, the CDR3 is TGCAGTGCTAGAGACCTGAGGGGGACTAGCGGCTACGAGCAGTACTTC.

V usage is TRBV7-3 and J usage is TRBJ2-1; 9 bases agree with TRBD2. V shed 5 bases and J 4 bases; nucleotides not matched to a gene: 9. CDR3 size: 16 residues. Germline CDR1 reads SGHTA; CDR2 reads FQGTGA. DNA for the CDR3: TGTGCCAGCAGCCCTACTCCTAGCGGGGTATACAATGAGCAGTTCTTC. Its protein product is CASSPTPSGVYNEQFF.

The CDR3 DNA sequence: TGTGCCAGCAGGGTTGAGGGGGATCTGCTCTATGGCTACACCTTC. Its translation: CASRVEGDLLYGYTF. The V gene is TRBV2, the J gene TRBJ1-2, with D possibly matching TRBD1 (6 bases). Germline CDR1 SNHLY, CDR2 FYNNEI. The CDR3 has 15 residues. Deletions cut 6 bases from V and 4 bases from J, with 18 bases between.

The V and J genes are TRBV29-1 and TRBJ1-1, with a weak D call TRBD1 (5 bases). The germline V gene encodes CDR1 SQVTM and CDR2 ANQGSEA. Trimming removed 7 bases from V and 0 bases from J, with 18 bases in between. The CDR3 contains 15 residues. The CDR3 region has the DNA TGCAGCGCCGGGGGAGGGGAGGCGATGAACACTGAAGCTTTCTTT. Its translation: CSAGGGEAMNTEAFF.

This clonotype was seen more than once but under ten times. The rearrangement links TRBV20-1 to TRBJ2-3; 13 nucleotides align to TRBD2. Germline loops: CDR1 DFQATT, CDR2 SNEGSKA (reference sequence). This CDR3 spans 16 amino acids. V gave up 3 bases and J gave up 4 bases; unmatched junction bases: 7. This CDR3 reads CSASPGLAGVADTQYF. CDR3 sequence (DNA): TGCAGTGCTAGCCCTGGACTAGCGGGAGTCGCAGATACGCAGTATTTT.

V usage is TRBV7-3 and J usage is TRBJ2-1; D possibly corresponds to TRBD1 (6 bases). Germline V lookup: CDR1 SGHTA, CDR2 FQGTGA. The CDR3 spans 17 residues. The V end was cut by 3 bases, the J end by 5 bases, with 20 bases between. The CDR3 DNA sequence: TGTGCCAGCAGCTTGGGGCCCGGGGCAGGGGCGGACAATGAGCAGTTCTTC. As protein: CASSLGPGAGADNEQFF.

The chain recombines TRBV19 with TRBJ1-5; D is unresolved. Germline loops: CDR1 LNHDA, CDR2 SQIVND (reference sequence). The CDR3 is 14 residues long. The V end lost 4 bases, the J end lost 2 bases, and 9 bases lay between the germline ends. The CDR3 coding sequence is TGTGCCAGTAGTAGGTCCATAGGCAATCAGCCCCAGCATTTT. Amino acid sequence: CASSRSIGNQPQHF.

The V and J genes are TRBV4-3 and TRBJ2-1; 10 bases are shared with TRBD2. The CDR3 contains 16 residues. The J segment lost 4 bases and the V segment lost 1 base, leaving 4 bases of the junction unmatched. Per germline, CDR1 LGHNA and CDR2 YSLEER. The CDR3 is CASSQVGSGGYNEQFF. In DNA, the CDR3 is TGCGCCAGCAGCCAAGTCGGTAGCGGGGGGTACAATGAGCAGTTCTTC.

The chain joins TRBV27 to TRBJ2-7; D is ambiguous. The CDR3 spans 10 residues. Germline V gives CDR1 MNHEY, CDR2 SMNVEV (reference sequence). V dropped 8 bases and J dropped 4 bases, with 6 bases sitting between them. CDR3 protein: CASGKYEQYF. CDR3 in DNA: TGTGCCAGCGGGAAATACGAGCAGTACTTC.

V usage is TRBV24-1 and J usage is TRBJ2-1; 10 nucleotides match TRBD2. The CDR3 contains 17 residues. Germline trimming cut 3 bases from V and 0 bases from J; bases unmatched to any gene: 4. The germline gives CDR1 KGHDR, CDR2 SFDVKD. CDR3 in amino acids: CATSDHGTSDSYNEQFF. In DNA, the CDR3 is TGTGCCACCAGTGATCACGGGACTAGCGACTCCTACAATGAGCAGTTCTTC.

This clonotype came up a few times. V is TRBV7-8 and J is TRBJ1-1, with a possible D match to TRBD1 (6 bases). The CDR3 contains 15 residues. V gave up 2 bases and J gave up 2 bases, with 12 bases separating them. Germline lookup yields CDR1 SGHVS and CDR2 FQNEAQ. CDR3 in amino acids: CASSLIARGNTEAFF. DNA for the CDR3: TGTGCCAGCAGCTTAATAGCCAGGGGAAACACTGAAGCTTTCTTT.

This sequence joins TRBV4-2 and TRBJ2-7; TRBD2 matches at 12 bases. Trimming cost V 4 bases and J 4 bases; bases outside gene matches: 2. The CDR3 consists of 14 residues. Germline loops: CDR1 LGHNA, CDR2 YNFKEQ. CDR3 region: CASSRLAGAYEQYF. The CDR3 DNA reads as TGTGCCAGCAGCCGACTAGCGGGAGCTTACGAGCAGTACTTC.

This clonotype was recorded a few times. The V call is TRBV2, the J call TRBJ2-7, with D uncertain. V lost 3 bases to trimming and J lost 6 bases, with 9 bases between them. CDR1 SNHLY and CDR2 FYNNEI come from the germline V gene. The CDR3 is 12 residues long. The CDR3 is CASSDDAREQYF. In DNA, the CDR3 is TGTGCCAGCAGTGATGATGCACGCGAGCAGTACTTC.

This clonotype was counted only a few times. CDR3 amino acids: CASSSGDRSYQPQHF. The CDR3 nucleotides are TGTGCCAGCAGTTCAGGGGACAGGTCCTATCAGCCCCAGCATTTT. The chain combines TRBV6-2 or TRBV6-3 with TRBJ1-5; the match to TRBD1 covers 8 bases. CDR3 length: 15 residues. The trim removed 4 bases at V and 5 bases at J, leaving 7 bases unmatched. Germline CDR1 MNHEY, CDR2 SVGEGT.

This clonotype occurred a few times. The chain couples TRBV20-1 to TRBJ1-1, with D perhaps matching TRBD1 (5 bases). V was clipped by 1 base and J by 0 bases, with 6 bases between them. The CDR3 totals 13 residues. Germline V gene sequence: CDR1 DFQATT, CDR2 SNEGSKA (reference sequence). CDR3 in amino acids: CSARVTVNTEAFF. The DNA for the CDR3 is TGCAGTGCTAGAGTGACAGTGAACACTGAAGCTTTCTTT.

This chain uses TRBV19 with TRBJ2-2; TRBD1 matches at 10 bases. Germline assignment: CDR1 LNHDA and CDR2 SQIVND (reference sequence). V lost 4 bases and J lost 4; bases outside the gene matches: 6. The CDR3 runs to 16 residues. CDR3 residues: CASSTTGTGVTGELFF. The CDR3, as DNA: TGTGCCAGTAGTACCACCGGGACAGGGGTCACCGGGGAGCTGTTTTTT.

The V and J genes are TRBV20-1 and TRBJ1-5; D ambiguous. The CDR3 sequence is 15 residues long. V gave up 0 bases and J gave up 4 bases, with 13 bases separating them. Germline assignment: CDR1 DFQATT and CDR2 SNEGSKA (reference sequence). CDR3 bases: TGCAGTGCTAGAGAATCCGGGAAGGTGAATCAGCCCCAGCATTTT. It is translated as CSARESGKVNQPQHF.